This entry describes one T cell receptor (beta chain). These data come from a study of T cells in Graves' hyperthyroidism and ophthalmopathy. Study summary: Before treatment of any kind, peripheral blood was taken at initial diagnosis.

In germline, CDR1 is DFQATT, CDR2 SNEGSKA (reference sequence). The CDR3 runs to 13 residues. Amplified regions were TCR beta CDR3 sequences from RNA transcripts. Carried out on the TCR CDR3, a first-round RT-PCR used the HTBI primer set. TCRdb analysed the multiplex PCR reads with MiXCR anew, one entry per CDR3 protein. Found here are 210,000 or so distinct CDR3 sequences, roughly 15% of them singletons; the top ten hold roughly 50%. Diagnoses were made from clinical symptoms, serum measures (thyroxine and TRAb), thyroid ultrasound and orbital computed tomography. Material: blood. The origin of this receptor is a man in his fifties or sixties with Graves' hyperthyroidism. The chain has TRBV20-1 and TRBJ2-7, with D uncertain. The CDR3 reads CSAAVSATYEQYF. The CDR3 nucleotides read TGCAGCGCCGCCGTGAGCGCAACCTACGAGCAGTACTTC.